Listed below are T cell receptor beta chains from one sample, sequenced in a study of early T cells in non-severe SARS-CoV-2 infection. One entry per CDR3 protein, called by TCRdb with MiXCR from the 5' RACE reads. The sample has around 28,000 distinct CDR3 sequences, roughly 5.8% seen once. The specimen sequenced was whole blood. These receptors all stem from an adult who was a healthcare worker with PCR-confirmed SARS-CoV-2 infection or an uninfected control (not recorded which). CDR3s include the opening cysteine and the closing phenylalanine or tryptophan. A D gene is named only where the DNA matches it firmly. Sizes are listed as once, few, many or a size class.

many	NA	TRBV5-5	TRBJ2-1	CASSSSYSINEQFF	TGTGCCAGCAGCTCCTCCTATTCCATCAATGAGCAGTTCTTC
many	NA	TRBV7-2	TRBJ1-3	CASSQALSENTIYF	TGTGCCAGCAGCCAGGCTCTCTCTGAAAACACCATATATTTT
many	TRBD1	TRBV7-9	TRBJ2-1	CASSSPGTAVMNEQFF	TGTGCCAGCAGCTCCCCCGGGACAGCCGTCATGAATGAGCAGTTCTTC
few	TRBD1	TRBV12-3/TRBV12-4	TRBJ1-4	CASSLSGQGREKLFF	TGTGCCAGCAGTTTATCCGGACAGGGGAGGGAAAAACTGTTTTTT
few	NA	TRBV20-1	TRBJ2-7	CSATRSLSYEQYF	TGCAGTGCTACTAGATCCCTCTCCTACGAGCAGTACTTC
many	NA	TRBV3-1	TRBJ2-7	CASSQEVWGYEQYF	TGTGCCAGCAGCCAAGAAGTTTGGGGATACGAGCAGTACTTC
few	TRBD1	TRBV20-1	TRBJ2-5	CSARVTGEETQYF	TGCAGTGCTAGAGTGACAGGGGAAGAGACCCAGTACTTC
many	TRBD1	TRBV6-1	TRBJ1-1	CASSDRDRGYTFF	TGTGCCAGCAGTGACCGGGACAGGGGGTATACTTTCTTT
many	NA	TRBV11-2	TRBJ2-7	CASSLEVSYEQYF	TGTGCCAGCAGCTTAGAGGTATCCTACGAGCAGTACTTC
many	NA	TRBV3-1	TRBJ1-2	CASSQEQRQGYTF	TGTGCCAGCAGCCAAGAGCAAAGACAGGGCTACACCTTC
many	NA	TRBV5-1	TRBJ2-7	CASSPSPTGGGYEQYF	TGCGCCAGCAGCCCCTCGCCCACGGGGGGCGGGTACGAGCAGTACTTC
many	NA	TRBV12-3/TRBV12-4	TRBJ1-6	CASRRTADSPLHF	TGTGCCAGCAGACGGACAGCTGATTCACCCCTCCACTTT
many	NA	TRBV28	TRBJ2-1	CASSLTLLSDEQFF	TGTGCCAGCAGTTTAACGCTACTCAGCGATGAGCAGTTCTTC